This TCR beta chain was identified during a study of T cell clones after liver transplantation. In the study overall: Samples came from ITN030ST, which attempted immunosuppression withdrawal within 2 years of liver transplantation. At least one year of complete immunosuppression withdrawal without enzymes over twice normal defined tolerance.

Produced via immunoSEQ multiplex PCR; TCRdb's table is partial and in-frame only. The table records 40,000 to 55,000 clones, roughly 86% of them present only once. This clone was seen a single time. Unmatched junction bases numbered 3, after V lost 3 bases and J lost 6 bases. The CDR3 runs to 14 residues. Germline V lookup: CDR1 MNHNS, CDR2 SASEGT. The receptor was derived from a human patient who received a liver transplant. Some T cells here may be from the graft donor. The source material was CD4+ T cells from blood, sampled 24 months after liver transplant. V gene TRBV6-1 combines with J gene TRBJ2-7; 12 bases are shared with TRBD2. The CDR3, as DNA: TGTGCCAGCAGTGAGACTAGCGGGGGCGCCGAGCAGTACTTC. This codes for CASSETSGGAEQYF.